The sequence of this TCR beta chain was determined in a study of blood T cell repertoires in COVID-19. On the study more broadly: PBMCs, B-cell-depleted T cells, or T cells provided the cDNA or gDNA that made up the material.

V was cut by 4 bases and J by 5 bases, with 24 bases left in between. Germline assignment: CDR1 SGHTS and CDR2 YDEGEE. The CDR3 is 17 residues long. Per the study methods: Estimates of nucleated cell counts were drawn from the amplification of reference gene primers. Clones were read by immunoSEQ multiplex PCR, and TCRdb kept only the in-frame ones, dropping some. That table furnishes V, J and clone size, whereas the DNA furnished D and trimming. The profile shows around 250,000 clones, about 82% of them singletons. Seattle enrolled patients during active infection and tracked them longitudinally. Source material: peripheral blood. The chain joins TRBV5-8 to TRBJ1-2; D possibly corresponds to TRBD1 (5 bases). The sequence derives from a woman of 80 years or more with COVID-19, enrolled during active disease. CDR3 amino acids: CASSLPGGQGETYGYTF. The CDR3 bases are TGTGCCAGCAGCCTCCCCGGAGGGCAGGGCGAAACGTATGGCTACACCTTC.